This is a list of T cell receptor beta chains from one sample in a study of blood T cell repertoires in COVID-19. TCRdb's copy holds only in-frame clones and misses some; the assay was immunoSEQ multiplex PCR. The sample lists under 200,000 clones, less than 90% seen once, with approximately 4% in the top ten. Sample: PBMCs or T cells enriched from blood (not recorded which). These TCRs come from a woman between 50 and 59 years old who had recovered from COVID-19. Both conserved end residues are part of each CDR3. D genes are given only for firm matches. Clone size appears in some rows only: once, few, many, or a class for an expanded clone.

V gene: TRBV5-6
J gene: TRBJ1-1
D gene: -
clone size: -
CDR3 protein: CASSLSGGLGNTEAFF
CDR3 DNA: TGTGCCAGCAGCTTGTCTGGGGGCCTGGGGAACACTGAAGCTTTCTTT

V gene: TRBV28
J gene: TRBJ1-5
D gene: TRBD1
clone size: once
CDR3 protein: CASSTRDRRQPQHF
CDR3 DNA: TGTGCCAGCAGTACCCGGGACAGAAGACAGCCCCAGCATTTT

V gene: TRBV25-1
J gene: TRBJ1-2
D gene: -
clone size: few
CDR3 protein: CASSGTLYGYTF
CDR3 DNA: TGTGCCAGCAGCGGGACACTATATGGCTACACCTTC

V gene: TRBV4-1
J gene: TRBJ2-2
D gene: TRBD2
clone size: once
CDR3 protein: CASSHPGLGGSGELFF
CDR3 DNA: TGCGCCAGCAGCCACCCGGGACTAGGGGGTTCCGGGGAGCTGTTTTTT

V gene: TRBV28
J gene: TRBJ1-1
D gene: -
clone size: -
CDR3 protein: CASSRGYTEAFF
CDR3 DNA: TGTGCCAGCAGTCGAGGGTACACTGAAGCTTTCTTT

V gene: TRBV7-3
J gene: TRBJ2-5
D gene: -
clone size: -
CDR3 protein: CASSLSGRKETQYF
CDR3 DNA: TGTGCCAGCAGCTTAAGCGGTAGGAAAGAGACCCAGTACTTC

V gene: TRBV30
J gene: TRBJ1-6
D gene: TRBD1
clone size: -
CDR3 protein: CAWSVWWTGKNSPLHF
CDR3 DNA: TGTGCCTGGAGTGTATGGTGGACAGGGAAAAATTCACCCCTCCACTTT

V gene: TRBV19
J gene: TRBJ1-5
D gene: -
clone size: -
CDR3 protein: CASSSGLTASNQPQHF
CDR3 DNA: TGTGCCAGTAGTAGTGGACTGACGGCTAGCAATCAGCCCCAGCATTTT

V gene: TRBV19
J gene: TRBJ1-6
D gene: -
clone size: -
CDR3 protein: CASSPTSYNSPLHF
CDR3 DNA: TGTGCCAGTAGTCCTACCTCCTATAATTCACCCCTCCACTTT

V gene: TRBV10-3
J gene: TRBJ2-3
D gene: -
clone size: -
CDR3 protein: CAISGYTDTQYF
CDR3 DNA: TGTGCCATATCAGGATACACAGATACGCAGTATTTT

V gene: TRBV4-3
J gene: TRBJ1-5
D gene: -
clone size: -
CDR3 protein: CASSLTEGVLPQHF
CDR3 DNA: TGCGCCAGCAGCCTAACCGAGGGGGTGCTGCCCCAGCATTTT

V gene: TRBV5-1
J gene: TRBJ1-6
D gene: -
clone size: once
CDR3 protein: CASSPAGGIRNSPLHF
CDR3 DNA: TGCGCCAGCAGCCCGGCGGGAGGGATTAGAAATTCACCCCTCCACTTT

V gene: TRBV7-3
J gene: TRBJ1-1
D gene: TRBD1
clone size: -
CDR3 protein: CASSSNRGGTEAFF
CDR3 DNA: TGTGCCAGCAGCTCAAACAGGGGAGGCACTGAAGCTTTCTTT

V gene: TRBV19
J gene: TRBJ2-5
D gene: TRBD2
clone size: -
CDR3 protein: CASSRGVGVRGQETQYF
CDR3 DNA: TGTGCCAGTAGTCGGGGGGTGGGGGTCCGAGGACAAGAGACCCAGTACTTC

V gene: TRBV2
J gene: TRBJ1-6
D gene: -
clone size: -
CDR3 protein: CASSPRAADSPLHF
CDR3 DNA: TGTGCCAGCAGTCCGCGGGCCGCCGATTCACCCCTCCACTTT

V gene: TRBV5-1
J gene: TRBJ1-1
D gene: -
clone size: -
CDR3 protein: CASRVSGMNTEAFF
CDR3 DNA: TGCGCCAGCAGGGTGTCGGGTATGAACACTGAAGCTTTCTTT

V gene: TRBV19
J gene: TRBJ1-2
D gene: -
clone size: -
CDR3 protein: CATVGGVGYTF
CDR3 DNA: TGTGCCACCGTTGGAGGGGTTGGCTACACCTTC

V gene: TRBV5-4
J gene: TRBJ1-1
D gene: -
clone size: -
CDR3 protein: CASSFGPRGGTEAFF
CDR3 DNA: TGTGCCAGCAGCTTTGGACCCAGGGGAGGGACTGAAGCTTTCTTT

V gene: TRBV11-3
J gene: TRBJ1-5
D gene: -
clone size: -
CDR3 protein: CASSLLLPPRHF
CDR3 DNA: TGTGCCAGCAGCTTACTCCTACCCCCGAGGCATTTT

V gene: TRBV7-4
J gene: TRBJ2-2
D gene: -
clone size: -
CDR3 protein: CASSLGRFPYGGGGAGELFF
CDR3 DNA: TGTGCCAGCAGCCTGGGTAGGTTTCCGTACGGGGGCGGGGGAGCCGGGGAGCTGTTTTTT

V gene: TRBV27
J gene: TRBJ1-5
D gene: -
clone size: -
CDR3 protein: CASAQGSSQPQHF
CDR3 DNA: TGTGCCAGTGCACAGGGTAGTAGTCAGCCCCAGCATTTT

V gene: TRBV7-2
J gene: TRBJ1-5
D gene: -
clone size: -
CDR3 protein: CASSLRGISNQPQHF
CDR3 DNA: TGTGCCAGCAGCTTAAGAGGAATAAGTAATCAGCCCCAGCATTTT

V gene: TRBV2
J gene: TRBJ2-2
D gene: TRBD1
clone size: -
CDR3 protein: CASSDHRGTGELFF
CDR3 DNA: TGTGCCAGCAGCGACCACAGGGGAACCGGGGAGCTGTTTTTT

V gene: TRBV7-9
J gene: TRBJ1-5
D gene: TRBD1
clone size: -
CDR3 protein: CASSGGQGSGNQPQHF
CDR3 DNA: TGTGCCAGCAGCGGAGGACAGGGAAGTGGCAATCAGCCCCAGCATTTT

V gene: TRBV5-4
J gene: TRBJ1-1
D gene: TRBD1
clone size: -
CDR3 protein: CASSSGQGRNTEAFF
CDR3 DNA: TGTGCCAGCAGCTCAGGACAGGGGAGGAACACTGAAGCTTTCTTT

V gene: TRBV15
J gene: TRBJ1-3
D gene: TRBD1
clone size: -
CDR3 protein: CATSRDRGDRVHSGNTIYF
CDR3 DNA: TGTGCCACCAGCAGAGATCGGGGGGACAGGGTCCACTCTGGAAACACCATATATTTT

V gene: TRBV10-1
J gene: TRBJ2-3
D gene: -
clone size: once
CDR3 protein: CASSGGFSTDTQYF
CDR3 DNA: TGCGCCAGCAGTGGAGGATTTAGCACAGATACGCAGTATTTT

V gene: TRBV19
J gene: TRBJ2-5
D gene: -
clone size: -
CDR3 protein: CASSIQFRTGETQYF
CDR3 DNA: TGTGCCAGTAGTATCCAATTTAGGACGGGGGAGACCCAGTACTTC

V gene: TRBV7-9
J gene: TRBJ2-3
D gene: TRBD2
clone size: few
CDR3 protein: CASSLSGLVLDTQYF
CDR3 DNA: TGTGCCAGCAGCTTATCCGGACTAGTTCTGGATACGCAGTATTTT

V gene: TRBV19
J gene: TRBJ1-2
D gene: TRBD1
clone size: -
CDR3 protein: CASKQGATFYGYTF
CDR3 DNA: TGTGCCAGCAAGCAGGGGGCGACCTTCTATGGCTACACCTTC

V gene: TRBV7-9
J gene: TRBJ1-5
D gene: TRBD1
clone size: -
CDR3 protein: CASSQGGEPQHF
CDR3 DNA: TGTGCCAGCAGCCAGGGGGGCGAGCCCCAGCATTTT

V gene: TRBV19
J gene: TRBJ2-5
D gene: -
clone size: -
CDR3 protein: CASSIAGFRETQYF
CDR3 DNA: TGTGCCAGTAGTATAGCGGGGTTCAGGGAGACCCAGTACTTC

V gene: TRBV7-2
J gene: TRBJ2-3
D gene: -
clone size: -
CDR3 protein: CASSWGEPSTDTQYF
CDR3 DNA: TGTGCCAGCTCTTGGGGCGAACCTAGCACAGATACGCAGTATTTT

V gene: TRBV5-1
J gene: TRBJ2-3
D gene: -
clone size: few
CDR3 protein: CASSQSGVPFDTQYF
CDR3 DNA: TGCGCCAGCAGCCAATCAGGGGTCCCCTTCGATACGCAGTATTTT

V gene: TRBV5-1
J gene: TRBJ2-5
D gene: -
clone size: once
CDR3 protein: CASSLRQETQYF
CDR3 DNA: TGCGCCAGCAGCTTGCGGCAAGAGACCCAGTACTTC

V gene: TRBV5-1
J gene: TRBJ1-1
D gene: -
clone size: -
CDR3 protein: CASSAQPGQNTEAFF
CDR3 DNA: TGCGCCAGCAGCGCGCAACCGGGACAGAACACTGAAGCTTTCTTT

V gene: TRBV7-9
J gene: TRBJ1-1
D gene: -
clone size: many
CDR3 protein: CASSPGGIEAFF
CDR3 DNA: TGTGCCAGCAGCCCCGGGGGGATTGAAGCTTTCTTT

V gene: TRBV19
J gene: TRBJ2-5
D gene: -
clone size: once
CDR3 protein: CASSIGSTVGETQYF
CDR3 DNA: TGTGCCAGTAGTATAGGATCGACAGTCGGGGAGACCCAGTACTTC

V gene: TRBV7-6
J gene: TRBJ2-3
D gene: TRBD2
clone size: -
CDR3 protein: CASSLLAGESADTQYF
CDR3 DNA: TGTGCCAGCAGCTTACTAGCGGGAGAAAGTGCAGATACGCAGTATTTT

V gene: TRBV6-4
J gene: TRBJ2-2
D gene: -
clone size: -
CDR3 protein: CASSTNTGELFF
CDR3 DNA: TGTGCCAGCAGTACTAACACCGGGGAGCTGTTTTTT

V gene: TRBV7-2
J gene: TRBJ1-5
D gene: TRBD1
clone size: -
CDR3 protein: CASRPGTVRNQPQHF
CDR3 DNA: TGTGCCAGCAGGCCCGGGACAGTCCGCAATCAGCCCCAGCATTTT

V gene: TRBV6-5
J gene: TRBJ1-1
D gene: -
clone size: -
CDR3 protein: CASSSPLAAEAFF
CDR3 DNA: TGTGCCAGCAGTTCCCCGTTGGCGGCTGAAGCTTTCTTT

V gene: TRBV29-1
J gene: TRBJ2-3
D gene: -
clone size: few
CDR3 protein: CSVEGTPGLTDTQYF
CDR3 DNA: TGCAGCGTTGAAGGGACCCCTGGACTCACAGATACGCAGTATTTT

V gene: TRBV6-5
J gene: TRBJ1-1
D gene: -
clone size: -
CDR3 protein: CASSHPGTAEAFF
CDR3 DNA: TGTGCCAGCAGCCACCCCGGTACCGCTGAAGCTTTCTTT

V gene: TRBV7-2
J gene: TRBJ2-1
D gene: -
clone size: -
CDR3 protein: CASSSTGALGGNEQFF
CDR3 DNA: TGTGCCAGCAGCTCCACAGGAGCTTTGGGAGGCAATGAGCAGTTCTTC

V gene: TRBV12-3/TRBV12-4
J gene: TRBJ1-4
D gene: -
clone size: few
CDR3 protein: CASSFRQGEKLFF
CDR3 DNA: TGTGCCAGCAGTTTTCGGCAGGGAGAAAAACTGTTTTTT

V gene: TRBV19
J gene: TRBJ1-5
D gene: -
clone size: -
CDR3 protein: CASNLPGQYSNQPQHF
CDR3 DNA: TGTGCCAGTAATCTACCGGGACAATATAGCAATCAGCCCCAGCATTTT

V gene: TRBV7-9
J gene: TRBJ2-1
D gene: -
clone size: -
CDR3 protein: CASSLSRSYNEQFF
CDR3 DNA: TGTGCCAGCAGCTTAAGCAGGTCCTACAATGAGCAGTTCTTC

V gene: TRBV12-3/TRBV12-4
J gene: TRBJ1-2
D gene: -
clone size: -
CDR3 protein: CASSFGRAYGYTF
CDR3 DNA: TGTGCCAGCAGTTTCGGCAGGGCCTATGGCTACACCTTC

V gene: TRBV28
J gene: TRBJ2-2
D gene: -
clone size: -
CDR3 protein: CASSSPGELFF
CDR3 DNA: TGTGCCAGCAGTTCTCCCGGGGAGCTGTTTTTT

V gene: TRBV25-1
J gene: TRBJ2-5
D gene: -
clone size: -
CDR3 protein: CASSDFTTGQETQYF
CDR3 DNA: TGTGCCAGCAGTGACTTCACGACAGGCCAAGAGACCCAGTACTTC

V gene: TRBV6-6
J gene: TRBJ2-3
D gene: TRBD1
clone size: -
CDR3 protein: CASSYSTGGGGDTQYF
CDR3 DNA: TGTGCCAGCAGTTACTCGACAGGGGGCGGGGGAGATACGCAGTATTTT

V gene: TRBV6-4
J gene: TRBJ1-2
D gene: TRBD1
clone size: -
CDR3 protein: CASSATGNYGYTF
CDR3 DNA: TGTGCCAGCAGTGCGACAGGGAACTATGGCTACACCTTC

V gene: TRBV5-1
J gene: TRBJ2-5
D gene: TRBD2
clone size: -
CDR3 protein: CASSGVLAGAGGETQYF
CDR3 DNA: TGCGCCAGCAGCGGGGTCCTAGCGGGGGCCGGGGGAGAGACCCAGTACTTC

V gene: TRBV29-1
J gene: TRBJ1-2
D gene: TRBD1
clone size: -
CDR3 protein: CSVEDQGAGYTF
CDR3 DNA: TGCAGCGTTGAAGATCAGGGGGCTGGCTACACCTTC

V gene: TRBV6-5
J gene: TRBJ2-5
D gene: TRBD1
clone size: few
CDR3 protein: CASSYSVTGDETQYF
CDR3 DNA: TGTGCCAGCAGTTACAGCGTGACAGGGGATGAGACCCAGTACTTC